This TCR beta chain was documented in a study of Ad26.COV2.S vaccination and SARS-CoV-2 variants (dated by TCRdb to the early 2020s). With respect to the entire study: Donors in the vaccine arm were drawn from COV1001, a phase I-IIa trial of Ad26.COV2.S in healthy adults that was multicentre, randomized, double-blind and placebo-controlled. Participants in the trial were split at random into five groups of five each, receiving low-dose or high-dose Ad26.COV2.S once or twice, or else placebo on both occasions. The TCR-sequenced set comprised approximately 32 samples: approximately 19 Ad26.COV2.S vaccine recipients, 5 placebo recipients and 8 SARS-CoV-2 convalescent individuals. The specificity and breadth of SARS-CoV-2-reactive T cell receptors after Ad26.COV2.S vaccination were assessed by TCRbeta repertoire sequencing. Dosing of Ad26.COV2.S was intramuscular, at either 5x10^10 or 1x10^11 viral particles, delivered as one shot or as two shots spaced 56 days apart. Blinding of investigators to trial group allocation was maintained during experiments and outcome assessment.

The sample's treatment or condition, from its label and the paper: 15 to 20 received Ad26.COV2.S at low or high dose, single or two shots; 5 received placebo; per-sample allocation not given. For vaccine and placebo recipients, repertoires were sequenced using samples collected on day 63 after the first injection. Between 29 July and 7 August 2020, Cohort 1b enrolled 25 adults aged 18-55 years at one site in Boston, USA. Ad26.COV2.S consisted of a replication-incompetent adenovirus type 26 vector by which a prefusion-stabilized SARS-CoV-2 spike protein from the original Wuhan strain was expressed. The immunoSEQ Assay was the method used to sequence TCRbeta CDR3 regions. After extraction, genomic DNA underwent amplification by bias-controlled multiplex PCR, followed by high-throughput sequencing. Regarding the original processing steps: To quantify the absolute abundance of every unique TCRbeta CDR3 region, sequences were collapsed and filtered. T cell fraction was estimated by normalizing TCRbeta template counts to usable DNA, with usable DNA measured through amplification of reference genes found in all nucleated cells. Repertoire TCRs were annotated as SARS-CoV-2-specific by exact matching of V gene, CDR3 amino acid sequence and J gene to a known reactive TCR set. The reference SARS-CoV-2 TCR set was derived from MIRA and filtered for enrichment in COVID-19-positive ImmuneCODE repertoires, a step that removed public or cross-reactive TCRs. Using the MIRA antigens, annotated TCRs were further analysed by specific ORF or by position within an ORF. Depth was the summed frequency of annotated unique rearrangements, while breadth was defined as annotated unique rearrangements over total unique productive rearrangements. Two-sided Wilcoxon rank-sum tests were applied when comparing TCR breadth between groups. The immuneACCESS repertoire file appears here via TCRdb, limited to in-frame rearrangements. These files lack a portion of the clones; in checked studies, under half of the deficit traces to unresolved V genes, and the cause of the others is not known. Clone size and V and J calls were adopted from that table, with D and trimming inferred from the DNA. Within this sample are roughly 240,000 clones, with roughly 90% of them counted one time only. The ten largest clonotypes hold around 10% of the sample.

Remarks on this clone: No cognate antigen has been identified for it. No quality values exist for individual bases; no much larger clone is one base distant.

Summary of the overall study and its limitations: Vaccine and placebo recipients had similar non-spike TCR breadth, a finding consistent with the vaccine containing only spike. Substantial breadth of spike-specific CD8+ and CD4+ T cell responses was reported after vaccination. The authors noted that total T cell responses may have been underestimated by the TCR breadth and depth analyses. Spike-specific TCR breadth was higher in Ad26.COV2.S recipients than in placebo recipients (P = 0.0014). The study was not powered for comparison of responses between vaccine doses or regimens.

Cut back by 7 bases and 1 base, the V and J ends lie 13 bases apart. CDR1 and CDR2, looked up from the germline V gene (reference sequence), are GTSNPN and SVGIG. The CDR3 holds 13 amino acids from the cysteine to the phenylalanine. Of all the DNA, just the CDR3 is kept, 39 bases in frame from base 1. This receptor chain uses TRBV30 and TRBJ2-5, with no confidently assigned D gene. This receptor was identified in a person aged 18-60 years who received the Ad26.COV2.S COVID-19 vaccine or a placebo. This sample comprised peripheral blood, obtained in a trial of Ad26.COV2.S vaccine versus placebo. The CDR3 corresponds to CAFSIRTQETQYF. The DNA sequence is given as TGTGCCTTTTCTATCCGGACCCAAGAGACCCAGTACTTC. This CDR3, with the reference TRBV30 and TRBJ2-5 proteins standing in past its ends, gives the full variable domain SQTIHQWPATLVQPVGSPLSLECTVEGTSNPNLYWYRQAAGRGLQLLFYSVGIGQISSEVPQNLSASRPQDRQFILSSKKLLLSDSGFYLCAFSIRTQETQYFGPGTRLLVL.